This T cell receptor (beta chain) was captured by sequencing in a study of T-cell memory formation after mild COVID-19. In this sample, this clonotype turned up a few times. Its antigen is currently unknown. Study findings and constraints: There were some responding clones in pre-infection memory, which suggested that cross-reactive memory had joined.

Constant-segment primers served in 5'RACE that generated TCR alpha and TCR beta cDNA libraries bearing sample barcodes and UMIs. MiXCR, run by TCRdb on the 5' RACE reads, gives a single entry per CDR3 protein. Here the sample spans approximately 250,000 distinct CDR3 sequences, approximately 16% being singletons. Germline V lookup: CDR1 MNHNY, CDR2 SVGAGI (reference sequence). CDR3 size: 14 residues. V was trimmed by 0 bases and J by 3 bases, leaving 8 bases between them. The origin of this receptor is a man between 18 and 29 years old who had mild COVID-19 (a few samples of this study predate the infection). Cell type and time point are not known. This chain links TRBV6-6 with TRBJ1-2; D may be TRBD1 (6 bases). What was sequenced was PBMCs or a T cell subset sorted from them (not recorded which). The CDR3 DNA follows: TGTGCCAGCAGTTACTCACAGGGTCACTATGGCTACACCTTC. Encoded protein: CASSYSQGHYGYTF.